These 29 T cell receptor beta chains came from one sample sequenced in a study of vaccination and CD4 T cells after COVID-19. Treatment described: approximately 11-day PBMC culture with coronavirus spike peptide pools or control peptides (ViraFEST assay). These receptors' targets are unknown. Oncomine TCR Beta short-read sequencing was applied to DNA from cultured CD4+ T cells. One entry per CDR3 protein, called by TCRdb with MiXCR from the PCR reads. The sample yields approximately 22,000 distinct CDR3 sequences, almost 50% seen once. Sequencing input: CD4+ T cells from blood, cultured in vitro. All receptors come from a human donor who had recovered from COVID-19.

This clonotype was seen more than once but under ten times. The V and J genes are TRBV10-3 and TRBJ2-7, with 9 bases matching TRBD2. Germline V lookup: CDR1 ENHRY, CDR2 SYGVKD. Germline trimming cut 0 bases from V and 2 bases from J; bases unmatched to any gene: 5. The CDR3 sequence is 16 residues long. The CDR3 region has the DNA TGTGCCATCAGTGAGTCTCCTAGCGGGACAACCTACGAGCAGTACTTC. It specifies CAISESPSGTTYEQYF.

This sequence joins TRBV19 and TRBJ1-1; tentative D call: TRBD1 (6 bases). V lost 4 bases to trimming and J lost 5 bases, with 11 bases between them. The CDR3 consists of 13 residues. The germline V gene has CDR1 LNHDA and CDR2 SQIVND (reference sequence). CDR3 protein: CASSTYRDTEAFF. In DNA form, the CDR3 reads TGTGCCAGTAGTACCTACAGGGATACTGAAGCTTTCTTT.

The table lists this clonotype with a few counts. J is TRBJ2-5 and V is TRBV7-3, with TRBD2 identical over 14 bases. The V gene end was trimmed by 4 bases and the J gene end by 4 bases; junction bases not matched to a gene: 5. The CDR3 consists of 16 residues. CDR1 and CDR2 from the germline V gene are SGHTA and FQGTGA. This chain's CDR3 is CASSSGGLAGGETQYF. DNA of the CDR3: TGTGCCAGCAGCTCCGGCGGACTAGCGGGAGGAGAGACCCAGTACTTC.

V and J are TRBV4-1 and TRBJ2-1, with 15 bases identical to TRBD2. The CDR3 runs to 18 residues. From germline, CDR1 is MGHRA and CDR2 YSYEKL. After removal of 1 base from V and 8 bases from J, the junction contained 9 bases not matched to a gene. Here the CDR3 DNA reads TGCGCCAGCAGCCAAGCCAAGGGACTAGCGGGAGGAGGGGATGAGCAGTTCTTC. Its translation is CASSQAKGLAGGGDEQFF.

To note about this clonotype: Compared with germline, one end of the junction differs, possibly owing to a read error. This sequence joins TRBV7-7 and TRBJ1-1; the D is unclear. Germline V gene sequence: CDR1 SSHAT, CDR2 FNYEAQ (reference sequence). The CDR3 contains 15 residues. The CDR3 DNA sequence: TGTGCTAGCAGCTTCGTGCGGGGTAGGAACACTGAAGCTTTCTTT. It translates to CASSFVRGRNTEAFF.

This clonotype turned up a few times. J is TRBJ1-1 and V is TRBV15; D gene unclear. This CDR3 is 14 amino acids long. The germline V gene encodes CDR1 LNHNV and CDR2 YYDKDF (reference sequence). CDR3: CVGGCDISDTEAFF. Written as DNA, the CDR3 is TGTGTCGGAGGGTGCGACATATCGGACACTGAAGCTTTCTTT.

The chain couples TRBV5-1 to TRBJ2-1; 14 bases are shared with TRBD2. There are 17 residues in the CDR3. Germline V gene sequence: CDR1 SGHRS, CDR2 YFSETQ. Trimming removed 2 bases from V and 3 bases from J; junction bases left unmatched: 4. CDR3 in DNA: TGCGCCAGCAGCTTTACGGGACTAGCGGGAGTCTACAATGAGCAGTTCTTC. Protein product: CASSFTGLAGVYNEQFF.

The chain recombines TRBV7-6 with TRBJ2-7; no definite D call. CDR3 length: 13 residues. Per germline, CDR1 SGHVS and CDR2 FNYEAQ. V was cut by 4 bases and J by 5 bases, with 12 bases left in between. The CDR3 reads CASSSWADNEQYF. CDR3 nucleotides: TGTGCCAGCAGCTCATGGGCCGACAACGAGCAGTACTTC.

The gene calls are TRBV6-1 and TRBJ2-7; 9 bases match TRBD1. The ends lost 6 bases at V and 1 base at J; junction bases unmatched: 10. The CDR3 is 16 amino acids. From germline, CDR1 is MNHNS and CDR2 SASEGT. The CDR3 DNA reads TGTGCCAGCAGGCGGTCCCGACAGGGGGAGTCCTACGAGCAGTACTTC. The encoded protein is CASRRSRQGESYEQYF.

The table lists this clonotype with a few counts. V is TRBV6-2 or TRBV6-3 and J is TRBJ1-5; 9 nucleotides align to TRBD1. Looked up from germline, CDR1 is MNHEY and CDR2 is SVGEGT. V lost 8 bases to trimming and J lost 5 bases; unmatched junction nucleotides: 4. This CDR3 comprises 13 residues. The DNA of the CDR3 is TGTGCCAGCCGGGACAGGGAGGATCAGCCCCAGCATTTT. Translating gives CASRDREDQPQHF.

The genes are TRBV11-1 and TRBJ2-1; 13 bases match TRBD2. The CDR3 has 16 residues. Germline loops: CDR1 SGHAT, CDR2 FQDESV (reference sequence). The J segment lost 8 bases and the V segment lost 5 bases, leaving 9 bases of the junction unmatched. This CDR3 is CASSLRTSGSLDEQFF. The CDR3 DNA reads as TGTGCCAGCAGCCTTCGGACTAGCGGGAGTCTGGATGAGCAGTTCTTC.

This chain uses TRBV6-1 with TRBJ2-2; possibly TRBD2 for D (5 bases). V lost 5 bases, J lost 5 bases, and 6 bases lay in between. This CDR3 is built from 12 residues. The germline V gene has CDR1 MNHNS and CDR2 SASEGT. CDR3 sequence reads: CASSRETGELFF. The CDR3 DNA reads TGTGCCAGCAGTCGGGAAACCGGGGAGCTGTTTTTT.

This chain joins TRBV20-1 and TRBJ2-3; 7 nucleotides agree with TRBD2. The CDR3 loop spans 13 amino acids. Germline V CDR1 and CDR2: DFQATT, SNEGSKA (reference sequence). The trim removed 2 bases at V and 5 bases at J, leaving 4 bases unmatched. The chain's CDR3 is CSARLGGKDTQYF. DNA for the CDR3: TGCAGTGCTAGACTGGGGGGGAAAGATACGCAGTATTTT.

The chain joins TRBV19 to TRBJ2-1, with TRBD2 identical over 10 bases. J lost 8 bases, V lost 6 bases, and 13 bases had no gene match. The CDR3 is 16 residues long. Germline lookup yields CDR1 LNHDA and CDR2 SQIVND (reference sequence). For the CDR3, the DNA is TGTGCCAGTAGAGTCAGTTCTAGCGGGGGCTTCGATGAGCAGTTCTTC. Encoded protein: CASRVSSSGGFDEQFF.

The chain carries TRBV6-1 and TRBJ2-1; 9 nucleotides align to TRBD1. This CDR3 is 15 amino acids long. With V trimmed by 6 bases and J by 6 bases, 9 bases remained unmatched. Germline assignment: CDR1 MNHNS and CDR2 SASEGT. The CDR3 nucleotides are TGTGCCAGCAGACCCCTAATGACAGGGGGCAATGAGCAGTTCTTC. This sequence encodes CASRPLMTGGNEQFF.

The chain combines TRBV6-2 or TRBV6-3 with TRBJ1-5; no clear D gene. Trimming pared 7 bases from V and 0 bases from J, leaving 7 bases between. Germline loops: CDR1 MNHEY, CDR2 SVGEGT. The CDR3 is 13 residues long. CDR3: CASNKISNQPQHF. The CDR3, as DNA: TGTGCCAGCAACAAGATTAGCAATCAGCCCCAGCATTTT.

This clonotype was observed a handful of times. The chain combines TRBV2 with TRBJ2-7; D unresolved. The CDR3 extends over 14 amino acids. Germline assignment: CDR1 SNHLY and CDR2 FYNNEI. V lost 4 bases to trimming and J lost 1 base, with 11 bases between them. CDR3 in amino acids: CASSVSGVSYEQYF. In DNA, the CDR3 is TGTGCCAGCAGTGTGTCCGGCGTATCCTACGAGCAGTACTTC.

Only a few counts were recorded for this clonotype. This chain connects TRBV12-3 or TRBV12-4 to TRBJ1-1; 8 positions agree with TRBD1. This CDR3 contains 15 residues. V was clipped by 4 bases and J by 1 base; unmatched bases: 5. The CDR3 reads CASSYSGTGNTEAFF. CDR3 DNA: TGTGCCAGCAGTTATTCCGGGACAGGGAACACTGAAGCTTTCTTT.

This clonotype was detected a few times. The V call is TRBV20-1, the J call TRBJ2-1; unclear D gene. The CDR3 runs 11 residues. The V end lost 5 bases, the J end lost 4 bases, and 6 bases lay between the germline ends. Germline CDR1 is DFQATT and CDR2 is SNEGSKA (reference sequence). In DNA form, the CDR3 reads TGCAGTGCTCCATTGTACAATGAGCAGTTCTTC. The encoded protein is CSAPLYNEQFF.

The rearrangement links TRBV10-3 to TRBJ1-2; the D gene is possibly TRBD1 (6 bases). There are 17 residues in the CDR3. Trimming took 6 bases from V and 5 from J, leaving 25 bases between them. The germline CDR1 and CDR2 sequences are ENHRY and SYGVKD. The CDR3 DNA reads as TGTGCCATCAGGAGAAACCCCGGGACATACGAAACATATGGCTACACCTTC. Translation: CAIRRNPGTYETYGYTF.

The chain carries TRBV6-5 and TRBJ2-5; D unresolved. There are 15 residues in the CDR3. Trimming cost V 4 bases and J 1 base, with 13 bases left between them. CDR1 is MNHEY and CDR2 is SVGAGI in the germline V gene. CDR3 bases: TGTGCCAGCAGTTCTCCATGGGGATCCCAAGAGACCCAGTACTTC. Amino acids: CASSSPWGSQETQYF.

The chain uses TRBV7-6 and TRBJ1-2; the match to TRBD1 covers 8 bases. Germline V gives CDR1 SGHVS, CDR2 FNYEAQ. The trim removed 2 bases at V and 6 bases at J, leaving 5 bases unmatched. CDR3 length: 14 amino acids. CDR3 in DNA: TGTGCCAGCAGCTTATTACAGGGGGGGGATGGCTACACCTTC. Translated: CASSLLQGGDGYTF. The full variable domain, completed using reference TRBV7-6 and TRBJ1-2, is GAGVSQSPRYKVTKRGQDVALRCDPISGHVSLYWYRQALGQGPEFLTYFNYEAQQDKSGLPNDRFSAERPEGSISTLTIQRTEQRDSAMYRCASSLLQGGDGYTFGSGTRLTVV.

The rearrangement uses TRBV6-1 and TRBJ2-7, with TRBD1 as a possible D gene (5 bases). The germline CDR1 and CDR2 sequences are MNHNS and SASEGT. The CDR3 is 12 amino acids. The V end was cut by 6 bases, the J end by 2 bases, with 8 bases between. The CDR3 is CASRGHPYEQYF. CDR3 coding DNA: TGTGCCAGCAGGGGGCACCCCTACGAGCAGTACTTC.

The rearrangement uses TRBV15 and TRBJ1-4; D is undetermined. The CDR3 extends over 16 amino acids. Per the germline V gene, CDR1 is LNHNV and CDR2 is YYDKDF (reference sequence). V was cut by 0 bases and J by 3 bases, with 11 bases left in between. CDR3 region: CATSRDSSSSNEKLFF. CDR3 in DNA: TGTGCCACCAGCAGAGACTCGTCATCATCTAATGAAAAACTGTTTTTT.

This sequence joins TRBV7-2 and TRBJ2-3; 9 bases match TRBD2. In germline, CDR1 is SGHTA, CDR2 FQGNSA. The length of the CDR3 is 20 residues. Unmatched junction bases numbered 16, after V lost 1 base and J lost 2 bases. For the CDR3, the DNA is TGTGCCAGCAGCTTAGGAAGGTTCGGCGGGAGGGCCCCCCACACAGATACGCAGTATTTT. It encodes CASSLGRFGGRAPHTDTQYF.

The chain is built from TRBV4-3 and TRBJ2-5; D is uncertain. CDR3 length: 12 residues. CDR1 and CDR2 (germline): LGHNA, YSLEER. V shed 0 bases and J shed 5 bases, with 4 bases lying between them. The CDR3 loop reads CASSQDRETQYF. CDR3 nucleotide sequence: TGCGCCAGCAGCCAAGATAGGGAGACCCAGTACTTC.

The table lists this clonotype with a count of one. The rearrangement uses TRBV10-3 and TRBJ1-3; D not resolved. The CDR3 loop spans 15 amino acids. With 6 bases removed from V and 0 bases from J, the gap between germline ends came to 12 bases. Per germline, CDR1 ENHRY and CDR2 SYGVKD. This CDR3 reads CAIRPGPGSGNTIYF. In DNA form, the CDR3 reads TGTGCCATCAGACCCGGACCGGGCTCTGGAAACACCATATATTTT.

This sequence joins TRBV7-9 and TRBJ1-1, with no clear D. Trimming pared 5 bases from V and 0 bases from J, leaving 7 bases between. The CDR3 extends over 13 amino acids. Germline assignment: CDR1 SEHNR and CDR2 FQNEAQ (reference sequence). The CDR3 sequence is CASSIRMNTEAFF. In DNA form, the CDR3 reads TGTGCCAGCAGCATCCGGATGAACACTGAAGCTTTCTTT.

This clonotype was seen a few times. The chain links TRBV7-3 to TRBJ2-7; TRBD1 is a possible D gene (6 bases). The V gene's germline CDR1 is SGHTA and CDR2 FQGTGA. V lost 5 bases, J lost 0 bases, and 11 bases lay in between. The CDR3 has 14 amino acids. The CDR3 reads CASSLDRSSYEQYF. The CDR3, as DNA: TGTGCCAGCAGCCTGGACAGAAGCTCCTACGAGCAGTACTTC.